This TCR beta chain derives from a study of OX40 agonist ivuxolimab in advanced cancers. In the study overall: The patients got ivuxolimab, which is an agonistic anti-OX40 (CD134) antibody.

Trimming took 3 bases from V and 7 from J; bases not matched to a gene: 5. The CDR3 spans 15 residues. Looked up from germline, CDR1 is SNHLY and CDR2 is FYNNEI. Blood was sampled at baseline, cycle 4 day 1, and cycle 7 day 1. The assay was immunoSEQ multiplex PCR, and TCRdb's table has in-frame clones only and misses some. Among roughly 73,000 clones listed, about 91% were seen once. The genes are TRBV2 and TRBJ1-6; 8 bases line up with TRBD1. The TCR originated in an adult with an advanced solid tumor such as melanoma, head and neck, liver or kidney cancer. Specimen: CD4+ or CD8+ T cells sorted from blood, collected in a trial of the OX40 agonist ivuxolimab. The CDR3 is CASSDGQGRNSPLHF. The CDR3 bases are TGTGCCAGCAGTGATGGACAGGGTAGAAATTCACCCCTCCACTTT.